This T cell receptor (beta chain) came from a study of blood T cell repertoires in COVID-19. The assay was immunoSEQ multiplex PCR, and TCRdb's table has in-frame clones only and misses some. The data hold about 250,000 clones, with roughly nine tenths observed a single time. The CDR3 sequence is 13 residues long. Germline CDR1 is SQVTM and CDR2 is ANQGSEA. Trimming removed 3 bases from V and 4 bases from J; junction bases left unmatched: 2. The sequenced material came from PBMCs or T cells enriched from blood (not recorded which). The chain couples TRBV29-1 to TRBJ2-1, with 8 bases identical to TRBD1. The sequence derives from a young woman who had recovered from COVID-19. CDR3 bases: TGCAGCGTTGAGGGACAGGTTTACAATGAGCAGTTCTTC. Translated: CSVEGQVYNEQFF.